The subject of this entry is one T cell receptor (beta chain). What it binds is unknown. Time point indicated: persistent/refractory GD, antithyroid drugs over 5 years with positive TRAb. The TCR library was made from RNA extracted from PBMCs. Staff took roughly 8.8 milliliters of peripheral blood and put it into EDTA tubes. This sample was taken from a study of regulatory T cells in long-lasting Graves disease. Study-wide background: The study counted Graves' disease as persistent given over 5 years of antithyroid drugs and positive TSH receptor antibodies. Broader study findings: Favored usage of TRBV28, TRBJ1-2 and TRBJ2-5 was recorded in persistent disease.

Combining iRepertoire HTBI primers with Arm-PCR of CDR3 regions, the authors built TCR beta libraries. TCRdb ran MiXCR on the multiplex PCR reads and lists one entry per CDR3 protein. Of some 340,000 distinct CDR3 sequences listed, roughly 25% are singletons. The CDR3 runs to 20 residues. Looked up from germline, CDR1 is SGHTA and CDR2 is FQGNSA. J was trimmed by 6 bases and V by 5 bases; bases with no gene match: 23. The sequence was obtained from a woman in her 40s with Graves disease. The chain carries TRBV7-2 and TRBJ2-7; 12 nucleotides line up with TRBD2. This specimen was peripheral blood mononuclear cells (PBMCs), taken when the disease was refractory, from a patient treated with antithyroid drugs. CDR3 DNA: TGTGCCAGCAGCCTTTCCCGGGGGCAGAGACTAGCGGGAGAGTCCAGCGAGCAGTACTTC. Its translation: CASSLSRGQRLAGESSEQYF.